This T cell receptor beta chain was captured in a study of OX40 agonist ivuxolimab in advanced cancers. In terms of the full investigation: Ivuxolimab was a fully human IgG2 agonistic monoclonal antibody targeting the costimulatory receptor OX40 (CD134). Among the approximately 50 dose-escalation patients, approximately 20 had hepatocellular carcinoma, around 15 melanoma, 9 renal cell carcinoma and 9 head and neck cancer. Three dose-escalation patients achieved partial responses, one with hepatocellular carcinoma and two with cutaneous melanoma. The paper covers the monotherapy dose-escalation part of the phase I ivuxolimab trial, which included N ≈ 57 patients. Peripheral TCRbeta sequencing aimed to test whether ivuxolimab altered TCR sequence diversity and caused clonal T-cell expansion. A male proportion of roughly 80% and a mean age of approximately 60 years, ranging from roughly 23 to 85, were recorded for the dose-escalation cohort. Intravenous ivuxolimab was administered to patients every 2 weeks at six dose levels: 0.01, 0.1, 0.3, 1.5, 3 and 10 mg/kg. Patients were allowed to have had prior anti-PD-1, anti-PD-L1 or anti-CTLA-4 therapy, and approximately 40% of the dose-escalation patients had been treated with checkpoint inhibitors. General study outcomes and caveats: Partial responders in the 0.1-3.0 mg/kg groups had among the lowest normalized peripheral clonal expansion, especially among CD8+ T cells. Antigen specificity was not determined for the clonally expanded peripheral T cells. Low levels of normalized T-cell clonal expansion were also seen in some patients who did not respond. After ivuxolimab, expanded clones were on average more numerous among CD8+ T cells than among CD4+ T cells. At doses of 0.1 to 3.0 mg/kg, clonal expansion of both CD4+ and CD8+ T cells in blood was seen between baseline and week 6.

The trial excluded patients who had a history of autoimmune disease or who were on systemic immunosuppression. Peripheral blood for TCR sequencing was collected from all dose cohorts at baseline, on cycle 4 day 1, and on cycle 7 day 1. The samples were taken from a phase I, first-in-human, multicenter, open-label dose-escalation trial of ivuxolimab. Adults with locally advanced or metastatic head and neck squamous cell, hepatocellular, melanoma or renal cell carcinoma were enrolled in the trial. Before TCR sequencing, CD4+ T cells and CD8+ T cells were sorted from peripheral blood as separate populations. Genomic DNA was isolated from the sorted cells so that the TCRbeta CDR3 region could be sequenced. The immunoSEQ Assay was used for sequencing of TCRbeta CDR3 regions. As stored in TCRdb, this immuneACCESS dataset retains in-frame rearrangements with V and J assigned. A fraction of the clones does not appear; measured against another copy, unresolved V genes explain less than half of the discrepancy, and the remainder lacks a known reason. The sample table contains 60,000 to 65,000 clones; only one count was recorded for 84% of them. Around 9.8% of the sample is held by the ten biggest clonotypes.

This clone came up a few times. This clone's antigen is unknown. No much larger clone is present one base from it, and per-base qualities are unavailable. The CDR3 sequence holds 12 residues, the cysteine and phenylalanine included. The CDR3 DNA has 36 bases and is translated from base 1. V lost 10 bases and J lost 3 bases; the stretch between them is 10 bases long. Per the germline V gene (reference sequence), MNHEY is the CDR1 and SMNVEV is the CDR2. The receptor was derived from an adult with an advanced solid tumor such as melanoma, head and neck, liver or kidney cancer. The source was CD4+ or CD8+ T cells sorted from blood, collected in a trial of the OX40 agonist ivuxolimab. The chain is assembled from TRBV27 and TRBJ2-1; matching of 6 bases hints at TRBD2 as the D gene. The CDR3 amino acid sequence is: CAIGGFYNEQFF. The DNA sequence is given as TGTGCCATCGGGGGTTTCTACAATGAGCAGTTCTTC.